This T cell receptor (beta chain) was sequenced during a study of T cell clones after liver transplantation. Germline CDR1 SGHDN, CDR2 FVKESK. The CDR3 region is 14 residues in length, termini included. Sequencing used immunoSEQ multiplex PCR; TCRdb keeps in-frame clones, though not all of them. The sample has 60,000 or so clones, roughly three quarters seen once. On this clone: Without the conserved terminal phenylalanine or tryptophan, this CDR3 likely stems from a read error. Because the CDR3's place on the DNA is in doubt, the DNA is left out and the CDR3 is given as listed by TCRdb.

This clonotype originated in a human patient who received a liver transplant. Some T cells may be provided by the graft donor. Here the sequenced sample was CD4+ T cells from blood, taken at the 22-month timepoint. This chain links TRBV14 with TRBJ1-1; the table assigns TRBD1, which was not confirmed against the DNA. The CDR3 reads CASSRLSEGGADFS.